One and the same sample provided the 29 T cell receptor beta chains below, sequenced in a study of OX40 agonist ivuxolimab in advanced cancers. Here immunoSEQ multiplex PCR was the method, and the copy in TCRdb shows in-frame clones only, minus some. The data show 70,000 or so clones, about 88% seen once. The sequences come from CD4+ or CD8+ T cells sorted from blood, collected in a trial of the OX40 agonist ivuxolimab. These receptors were taken from an adult with an advanced solid tumor such as melanoma, head and neck, liver or kidney cancer.

The chain combines TRBV5-1 with TRBJ2-3; TRBD2 aligns across 9 bases. Germline CDR1 SGHRS, CDR2 YFSETQ. Trimming at V came to 5 bases and at J to 0 bases, leaving 1 base not matched to a gene. The CDR3 has 14 residues. The CDR3 region is CASRTSGSTDTQYF. CDR3 coding DNA: TGCGCCAGCAGAACTAGCGGGAGCACAGATACGCAGTATTTT.

This rearrangement joins TRBV29-1 to TRBJ2-5, with D tentatively TRBD1 or TRBD2 (5 bases each). The CDR3 contains 13 residues. The germline V gene encodes CDR1 SQVTM and CDR2 ANQGSEA. Trimming took 7 bases from V and 4 from J, leaving 16 bases between them. The CDR3 sequence: CSAPGTLGETQYF. Written as DNA, the CDR3 is TGCAGCGCCCCCGGGACCTTGGGAGAGACCCAGTACTTC.

The rearrangement links TRBV5-1 to TRBJ2-7; D is unclear. V was clipped by 4 bases and J by 4 bases, with 9 bases between them. The germline CDR1 and CDR2 sequences are SGHRS and YFSETQ. The CDR3 loop spans 12 amino acids. CDR3 amino acids: CASSPTVYEQYF. The DNA for the CDR3 is TGCGCCAGCAGCCCCACCGTGTACGAGCAGTACTTC.

This chain uses TRBV7-2 with TRBJ2-2; possibly TRBD1 for D (6 bases). CDR1 is SGHTA and CDR2 is FQGNSA in the germline V gene. V lost 5 bases to trimming and J lost 0 bases, with 10 bases between them. The CDR3 totals 15 residues. CDR3 DNA: TGTGCCAGCAGCCAACAGGGAGCGAACACCGGGGAGCTGTTTTTT. This translates into CASSQQGANTGELFF.

J is TRBJ1-5 and V is TRBV7-9; D is ambiguous. Trimming pared 0 bases from V and 7 bases from J, leaving 10 bases between. This CDR3 region has 14 residues. Per the germline V gene, CDR1 is SEHNR and CDR2 is FQNEAQ (reference sequence). CDR3 sequence (DNA): TGTGCCAGCAGCTTAGCCTCCGGGGTCCAGCCCCAGCATTTT. It translates to CASSLASGVQPQHF.

The chain is built from TRBV10-3 and TRBJ2-7; a weak D match, TRBD2 (5 bases). Trimming stripped 5 bases from V and 1 base from J, with 12 bases between. This CDR3 is built from 14 residues. Germline CDR1 and CDR2: ENHRY and SYGVKD. The CDR3 is CAISKLGGSYEQYF. DNA for the CDR3: TGTGCCATCAGTAAGTTAGGCGGGTCCTACGAGCAGTACTTC.

This clone was detected once. The rearrangement joins TRBV5-6 to TRBJ1-6, with 7 nucleotides matching TRBD1. The germline V gene has CDR1 SGHDT and CDR2 YYEEEE. The CDR3 contains 15 residues. With 4 bases clipped from V and 5 bases from J, the junction kept 6 bases outside the gene matches. CDR3: CASSARDRNNSPLHF. CDR3 DNA sequence: TGTGCCAGCAGCGCACGGGACAGAAATAATTCACCCCTCCACTTT.

The rearrangement links TRBV27 to TRBJ1-6; D call uncertain. Germline V lookup: CDR1 MNHEY, CDR2 SMNVEV (reference sequence). V lost 8 bases and J lost 6, with 5 bases in between. This CDR3 region has 11 residues. Written as DNA, the CDR3 is TGTGCCAGCGGAGTTAATTCACCCCTCCACTTT. This codes for CASGVNSPLHF.

The chain joins TRBV27 to TRBJ1-1, with D unclear. Germline loops: CDR1 MNHEY, CDR2 SMNVEV (reference sequence). V lost 3 bases and J 1 base, leaving 6 bases between the germline ends. This CDR3 is built from 13 residues. The CDR3: CASSFRPNTEAFF. CDR3 coding DNA: TGTGCCAGCAGTTTCAGACCGAACACTGAAGCTTTCTTT.

The chain employs TRBV12-5 and TRBJ2-7; 8 bases agree with TRBD2. CDR3 size: 15 residues. V shed 5 bases and J 3 bases; nucleotides not matched to a gene: 9. Per germline, CDR1 LGHNT and CDR2 FRNRAP. The CDR3 here is CASGAAREGGYEQYF. The CDR3, as DNA: TGTGCTAGTGGTGCCGCTCGGGAGGGCGGCTACGAGCAGTACTTC.

This sequence joins TRBV5-1 and TRBJ2-3; D might be TRBD2 (5 bases). V was cut by 5 bases and J by 0 bases, with 13 bases left in between. Per germline, CDR1 SGHRS and CDR2 YFSETQ. The CDR3 has 15 amino acids. The CDR3 DNA sequence: TGCGCCAGCAGTAACGGGATTTCTAGCACAGATACGCAGTATTTT. Amino acids: CASSNGISSTDTQYF.

The chain employs TRBV7-9 and TRBJ2-1; D not certain. This CDR3 is 16 amino acids long. V lost 5 bases, J lost 4 bases, and 18 bases lay in between. The germline CDR1 and CDR2 sequences are SEHNR and FQNEAQ (reference sequence). DNA of the CDR3: TGTGCCAGCAGCCCCGGAGCAGCCCCCTTATACAATGAGCAGTTCTTC. This translates into CASSPGAAPLYNEQFF.

CDR3 amino acids: CASSLFQYEQYF. CDR3 DNA sequence: TGTGCCAGCAGTTTATTCCAATACGAGCAGTACTTC. The chain recombines TRBV28 with TRBJ2-7; D is uncertain. Trimming pared 1 base from V and 4 bases from J, leaving 5 bases between. The CDR3 sequence is 12 residues long. CDR1 and CDR2 from the germline V gene are MDHEN and SYDVKM.

This chain links TRBV19 with TRBJ1-1; maybe TRBD1 (5 bases). The CDR3 contains 16 residues. CDR1 is LNHDA and CDR2 is SQIVND in the germline V gene (reference sequence). Deletions cut 2 bases from V and 0 bases from J, with 13 bases between. The CDR3 nucleotides are TGTGCCAGTAGTATAAGTTGGGGGACCCTGAACACTGAAGCTTTCTTT. This codes for CASSISWGTLNTEAFF.

CDR3 sequence reads: CASSLAAEETQYF. CDR3 nucleotide sequence: TGCGCCAGCAGTTTAGCAGCGGAAGAGACCCAGTACTTC. The rearrangement joins TRBV10-1 to TRBJ2-5; D perhaps matches TRBD2 (5 bases). CDR3 length equals 13 residues. Germline assignment: CDR1 WNHNN and CDR2 SYGVQD (reference sequence). Trimming took off 5 bases at V and 3 bases at J, with 10 bases between the two ends.

The gene calls are TRBV18 and TRBJ2-2; D not certain. The CDR3 length is 18 residues. Trimming shortened V by 3 bases and J by 3 bases, and 20 bases separated the two germline ends. Per germline, CDR1 KGHSH and CDR2 LQKENI. The CDR3, as DNA: TGTGCCAGCTCACCCACGATAGTATTAATGACGGACACCGGGGAGCTGTTTTTT. Translation: CASSPTIVLMTDTGELFF. Together with reference TRBV18 and TRBJ2-2, the CDR3 gives the full variable domain: NAGVMQNPRHLVRRRGQEARLRCSPMKGHSHVYWYRQLPEEGLKFMVYLQKENIIDESGMPKERFSAEFPKEGPSILRIQQVVRGDSAAYFCASSPTIVLMTDTGELFFGEGSRLTVL.

The chain uses TRBV19 and TRBJ1-2, with a possible D match to TRBD1 (6 bases). Trimming left V 6 bases short and J 3 bases short, with 14 bases between. Germline V gives CDR1 LNHDA, CDR2 SQIVND (reference sequence). The CDR3 contains 14 residues. In DNA form, the CDR3 reads TGTGCCAGTAGCGAGTCACGGGGGCACTATGGCTACACCTTC. This gives the protein CASSESRGHYGYTF.

V and J are TRBV14 and TRBJ2-5; weak D call: TRBD1 (5 bases). The CDR3 extends over 14 amino acids. Germline V gene lookup returns CDR1 SGHDN and CDR2 FVKESK. Trimming took off 3 bases at V and 2 bases at J, with 10 bases between the two ends. CDR3 in amino acids: CASSHPSGQETQYF. The CDR3 region has the DNA TGTGCCAGCAGCCACCCTTCAGGGCAAGAGACCCAGTACTTC.

The V gene is TRBV2, the J gene TRBJ2-1; tentative D call: TRBD1 (5 bases). CDR1 and CDR2 from the germline V gene are SNHLY and FYNNEI. The germline V and J ends were trimmed by 4 bases and 3 bases, with 10 bases remaining between them. This CDR3 spans 14 amino acids. CDR3 residues: CASSAARDYNEQFF. The CDR3 coding sequence is TGTGCCAGCAGTGCTGCCAGGGACTACAATGAGCAGTTCTTC.

The chain couples TRBV5-6 to TRBJ2-7; no clear D gene. Trimming took off 3 bases at V and 0 bases at J, with 4 bases between the two ends. This CDR3 is 12 amino acids long. CDR1 is SGHDT, CDR2 YYEEEE, per germline. This chain's CDR3 is CASSSFSYEQYF. The CDR3 DNA reads as TGTGCCAGCAGCTCCTTCTCCTACGAGCAGTACTTC.

The gene calls are TRBV19 and TRBJ2-3, with a tentative D call TRBD1 (6 bases). Germline V gene lookup returns CDR1 LNHDA and CDR2 SQIVND (reference sequence). The CDR3 length is 14 residues. V dropped 7 bases and J dropped 0 bases, with 11 bases sitting between them. The CDR3 is CASKTGPSTDTQYF. CDR3 DNA: TGTGCCAGTAAGACAGGTCCGAGCACAGATACGCAGTATTTT. Together with reference TRBV19 and TRBJ2-3, the CDR3 gives the full variable domain: DGGITQSPKYLFRKEGQNVTLSCEQNLNHDAMYWYRQDPGQGLRLIYYSQIVNDFQKGDIAEGYSVSREKKESFPLTVTSAQKNPTAFYLCASKTGPSTDTQYFGPGTRLTVL.

The V call is TRBV19, the J call TRBJ1-4, with 7 bases that match TRBD1. V gave up 3 bases and J gave up 6 bases; unmatched junction bases: 7. Per germline, CDR1 LNHDA and CDR2 SQIVND (reference sequence). The CDR3 length is 15 residues. The CDR3 sequence is CASSMGDSYDEKLFF. DNA of the CDR3: TGTGCCAGTAGTATGGGGGACAGTTACGATGAAAAACTGTTTTTT.

V usage is TRBV5-6 and J usage is TRBJ1-1; D call uncertain. The CDR3 sequence is 15 residues long. V dropped 4 bases and J dropped 1 base, with 14 bases sitting between them. CDR1 and CDR2 (germline): SGHDT, YYEEEE. CDR3 coding DNA: TGTGCCAGCAGCATACAATGGGTGGGGAACACTGAAGCTTTCTTT. Encoded protein: CASSIQWVGNTEAFF. The whole variable domain, remainder taken from reference TRBV5-6 and TRBJ1-1, is DAGVTQSPTHLIKTRGQQVTLRCSPKSGHDTVSWYQQALGQGPQFIFQYYEEEERQRGNFPDRFSGHQFPNYSSELNVNALLLGDSALYLCASSIQWVGNTEAFFGQGTRLTVV.

The V gene is TRBV6-5, the J gene TRBJ1-2; 9 bases fit TRBD1. This CDR3 has 15 amino acids. CDR1 and CDR2 from the germline V gene are MNHEY and SVGAGI. The J segment lost 2 bases and the V segment lost 4 bases, leaving 5 bases of the junction unmatched. The DNA for the CDR3 is TGTGCCAGCAGTTCTCCGGGACAGGGAAACTATGGCTACACCTTC. Encoded protein: CASSSPGQGNYGYTF.

V is TRBV2 and J is TRBJ2-7; maybe TRBD2 (6 bases). Trimming took 6 bases from V and 4 from J, leaving 16 bases between them. The germline gives CDR1 SNHLY, CDR2 FYNNEI. The length of the CDR3 is 14 residues. The CDR3 sequence is CASSGGLQVYEQYF. The CDR3 DNA reads as TGTGCCAGCAGCGGAGGGTTACAAGTATACGAGCAGTACTTC. The variable domain in full, completed from reference TRBV2 and TRBJ2-7, reads EPEVTQTPSHQVTQMGQEVILRCVPISNHLYFYWYRQILGQKVEFLVSFYNNEISEKSEIFDDQFSVERPDGSNFTLKIRSTKLEDSAMYFCASSGGLQVYEQYFGPGTRLTVT.

This clone occurred a few times. The chain employs TRBV5-1 and TRBJ1-4, with TRBD1 matching 7 bases. Trimming removed 0 bases from V and 8 bases from J; junction bases left unmatched: 4. There are 14 residues in the CDR3. CDR1 is SGHRS and CDR2 is YFSETQ in the germline V gene. The DNA of the CDR3 is TGCGCCAGCAGCTTGGAGGGGGCGGAAGAAAAACTGTTTTTT. Protein product: CASSLEGAEEKLFF.

The chain combines TRBV6-1 with TRBJ1-1; 7 bases map to TRBD1. The germline CDR1 and CDR2 sequences are MNHNS and SASEGT. V shed 5 bases, J shed 11 bases, and the junction held 5 bases outside the gene matches. The CDR3 totals 11 residues. CDR3 sequence: CASSYDREAFF. For the CDR3, the DNA is TGTGCCAGCAGTTACGACAGGGAGGCTTTCTTT.

The CDR3 DNA sequence: TGTGCCAGCAGCCGGAAAAGCGTCTCCGGGGAGCTGTTTTTT. Encoded protein: CASSRKSVSGELFF. This chain uses TRBV7-9 with TRBJ2-2; D call uncertain. The germline V gene has CDR1 SEHNR and CDR2 FQNEAQ (reference sequence). The CDR3 is made up of 14 amino acids. The V end was cut by 5 bases, the J end by 6 bases, with 13 bases between.

V is TRBV19 and J is TRBJ1-2; D unresolved. The V gene lost 4 bases and the J gene lost 1 base, with 10 bases spanning the gap. Germline V gene sequence: CDR1 LNHDA, CDR2 SQIVND (reference sequence). The CDR3 sequence is 14 residues long. CDR3 loop: CASSSFGSNYGYTF. The CDR3 DNA is TGTGCCAGTAGTAGTTTTGGGAGTAACTATGGCTACACCTTC.